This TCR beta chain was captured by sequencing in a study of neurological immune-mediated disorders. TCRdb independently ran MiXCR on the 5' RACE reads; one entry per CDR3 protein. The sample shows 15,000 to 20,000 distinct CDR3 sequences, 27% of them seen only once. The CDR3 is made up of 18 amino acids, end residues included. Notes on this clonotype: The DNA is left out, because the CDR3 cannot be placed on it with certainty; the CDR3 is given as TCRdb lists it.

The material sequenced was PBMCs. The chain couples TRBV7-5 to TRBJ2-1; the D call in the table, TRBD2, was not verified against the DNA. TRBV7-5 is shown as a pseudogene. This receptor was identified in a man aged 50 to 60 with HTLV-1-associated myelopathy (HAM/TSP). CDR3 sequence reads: CISVSEARVVGGGNEQFF.